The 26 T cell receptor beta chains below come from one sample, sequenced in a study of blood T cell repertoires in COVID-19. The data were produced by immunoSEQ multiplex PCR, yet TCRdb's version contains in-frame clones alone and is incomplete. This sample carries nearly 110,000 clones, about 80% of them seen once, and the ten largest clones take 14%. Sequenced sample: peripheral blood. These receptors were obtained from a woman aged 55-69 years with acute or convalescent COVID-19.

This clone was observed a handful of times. The CDR3 region is CASSPPGLAGYEQYF. CDR3 DNA: TGTGCCAGCAGCCCGCCGGGACTAGCGGGCTACGAGCAGTACTTC. The gene calls are TRBV3-1 (or the pseudogene TRBV3-2) and TRBJ2-7, with TRBD2 identical over 12 bases. Germline trimming cut 4 bases from V and 3 bases from J; bases unmatched to any gene: 4. From germline, CDR1 is LGHDT and CDR2 YNNKEL (reference sequence). The CDR3 extends over 15 amino acids.

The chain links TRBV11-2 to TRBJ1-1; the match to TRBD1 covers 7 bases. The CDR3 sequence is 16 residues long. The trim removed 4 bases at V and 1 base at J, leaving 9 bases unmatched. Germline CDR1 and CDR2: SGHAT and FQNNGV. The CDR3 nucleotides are TGTGCCAGCAGCTCACAGGGGAAGGGTTGGAACACTGAAGCTTTCTTT. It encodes CASSSQGKGWNTEAFF.

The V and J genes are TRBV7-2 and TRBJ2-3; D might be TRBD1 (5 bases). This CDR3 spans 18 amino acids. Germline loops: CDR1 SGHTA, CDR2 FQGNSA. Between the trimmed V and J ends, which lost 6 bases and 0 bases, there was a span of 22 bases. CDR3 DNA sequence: TGTGCCAGCAGTAGGGCCTACAGACAGACCCGTAGCACAGATACGCAGTATTTT. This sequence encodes CASSRAYRQTRSTDTQYF.

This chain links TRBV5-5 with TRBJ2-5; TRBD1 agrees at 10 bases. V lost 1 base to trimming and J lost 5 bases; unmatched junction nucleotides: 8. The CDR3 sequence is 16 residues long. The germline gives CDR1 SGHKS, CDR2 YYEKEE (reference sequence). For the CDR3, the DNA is TGTGCCAGCAGCTTGTTAGCCGGGACAGGGGAGGAGACCCAGTACTTC. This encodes CASSLLAGTGEETQYF.

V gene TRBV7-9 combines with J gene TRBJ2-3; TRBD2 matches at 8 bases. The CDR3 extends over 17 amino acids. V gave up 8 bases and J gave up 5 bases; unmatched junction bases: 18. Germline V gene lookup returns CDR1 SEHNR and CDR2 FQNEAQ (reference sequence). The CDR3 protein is CASGSWRTSFEGDTQYF. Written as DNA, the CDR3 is TGTGCCAGCGGATCTTGGCGGACTAGCTTCGAGGGAGATACGCAGTATTTT.

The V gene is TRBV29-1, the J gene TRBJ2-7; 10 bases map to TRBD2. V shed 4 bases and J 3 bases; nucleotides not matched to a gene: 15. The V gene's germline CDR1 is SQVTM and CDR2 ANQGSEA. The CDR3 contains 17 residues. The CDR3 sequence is CSVVETEGTSAIYEQYF. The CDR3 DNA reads TGCAGCGTTGTGGAGACAGAAGGGACTAGCGCCATCTACGAGCAGTACTTC.

The CDR3 region is CASSIAGGYEQYF. The CDR3 region has the DNA TGTGCCAGCAGCATAGCGGGGGGCTACGAGCAGTACTTC. This sequence joins TRBV6-5 and TRBJ2-7, with 10 bases that match TRBD2. The germline CDR1 and CDR2 sequences are MNHEY and SVGAGI. CDR3 length: 13 amino acids. Unmatched junction bases numbered 2, after V lost 6 bases and J lost 3 bases.

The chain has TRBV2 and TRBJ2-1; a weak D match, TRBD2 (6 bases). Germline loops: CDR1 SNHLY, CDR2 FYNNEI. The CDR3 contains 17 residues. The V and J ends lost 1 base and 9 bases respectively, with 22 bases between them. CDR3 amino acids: CASSEESVIAVNGEQFF. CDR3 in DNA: TGTGCCAGCAGTGAAGAGAGTGTGATAGCGGTCAACGGTGAGCAGTTCTTC.

Here the CDR3 reads CASRGREDYNEQFF. The CDR3 coding sequence is TGTGCCAGCAGGGGCCGGGAGGACTACAATGAGCAGTTCTTC. The chain links TRBV5-6 to TRBJ2-1; 7 bases align to TRBD2. The germline V gene has CDR1 SGHDT and CDR2 YYEEEE. The CDR3 spans 14 residues. V dropped 5 bases and J dropped 3; count of bases not matched to a gene: 5.

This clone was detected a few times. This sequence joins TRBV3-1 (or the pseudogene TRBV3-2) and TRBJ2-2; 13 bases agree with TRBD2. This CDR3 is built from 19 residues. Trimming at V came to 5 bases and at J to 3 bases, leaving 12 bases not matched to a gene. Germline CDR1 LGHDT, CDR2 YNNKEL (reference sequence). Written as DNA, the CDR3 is TGTGCCAGCAGCGATACCGGACTAGCGGGAGTAGACGACACCGGGGAGCTGTTTTTT. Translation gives CASSDTGLAGVDDTGELFF.

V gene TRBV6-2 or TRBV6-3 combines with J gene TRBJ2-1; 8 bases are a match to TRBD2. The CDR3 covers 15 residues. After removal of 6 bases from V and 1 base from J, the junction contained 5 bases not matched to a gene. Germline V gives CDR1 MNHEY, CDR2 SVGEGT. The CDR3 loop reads CASSLAGLSYNEQFF. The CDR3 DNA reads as TGTGCCAGCAGCTTAGCGGGACTTTCCTACAATGAGCAGTTCTTC.

This CDR3 reads CASSETTGVGNYGYTF. DNA of the CDR3: TGCGCCAGCAGTGAGACGACAGGGGTTGGTAACTATGGCTACACCTTC. This chain connects TRBV10-1 to TRBJ1-2, with TRBD1 matching over 8 bases. Germline lookup yields CDR1 WNHNN and CDR2 SYGVQD (reference sequence). V lost 2 bases and J lost 1; bases outside the gene matches: 6. This CDR3 spans 16 amino acids.

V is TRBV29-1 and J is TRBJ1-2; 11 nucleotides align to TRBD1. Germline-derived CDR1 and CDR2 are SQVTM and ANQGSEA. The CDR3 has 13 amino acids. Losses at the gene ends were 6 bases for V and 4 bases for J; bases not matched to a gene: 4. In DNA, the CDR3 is TGCAGCGTGGAGGGACAGGGGGTCTATGGCTACACCTTC. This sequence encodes CSVEGQGVYGYTF.

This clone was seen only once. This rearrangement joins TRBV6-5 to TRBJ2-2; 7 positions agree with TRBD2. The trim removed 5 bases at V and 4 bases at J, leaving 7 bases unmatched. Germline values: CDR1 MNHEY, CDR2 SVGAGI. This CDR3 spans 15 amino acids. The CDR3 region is CASSRGLLFTGELFF. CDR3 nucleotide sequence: TGTGCCAGCAGTAGGGGACTATTGTTCACCGGGGAGCTGTTTTTT.

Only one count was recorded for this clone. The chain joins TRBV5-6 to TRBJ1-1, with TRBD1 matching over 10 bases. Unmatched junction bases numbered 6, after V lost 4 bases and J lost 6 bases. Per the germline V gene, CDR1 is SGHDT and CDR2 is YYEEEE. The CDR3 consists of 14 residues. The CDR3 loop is CASSTGQGYPEAFF. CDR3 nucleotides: TGTGCCAGCAGCACGGGACAGGGGTATCCTGAAGCTTTCTTT.

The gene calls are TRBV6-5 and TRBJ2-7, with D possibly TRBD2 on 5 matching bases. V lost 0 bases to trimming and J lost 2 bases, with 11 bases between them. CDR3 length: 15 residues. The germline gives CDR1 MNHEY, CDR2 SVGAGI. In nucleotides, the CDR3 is TGTGCCAGCAGTTACTCAGAGAGGGCCACCTACGAGCAGTACTTC. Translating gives CASSYSERATYEQYF.

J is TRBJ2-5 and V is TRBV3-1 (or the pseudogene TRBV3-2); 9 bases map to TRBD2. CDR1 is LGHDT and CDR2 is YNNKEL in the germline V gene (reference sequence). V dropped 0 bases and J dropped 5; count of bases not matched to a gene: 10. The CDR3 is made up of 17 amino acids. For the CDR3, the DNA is TGTGCCAGCAGCCAAGATCGATGGGGAAGCGGGGGGGAGACCCAGTACTTC. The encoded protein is CASSQDRWGSGGETQYF.

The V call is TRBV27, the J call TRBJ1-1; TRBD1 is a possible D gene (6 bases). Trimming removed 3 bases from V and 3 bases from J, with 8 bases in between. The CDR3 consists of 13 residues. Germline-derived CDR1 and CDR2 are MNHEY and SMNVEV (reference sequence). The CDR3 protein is CASSFDRHTEAFF. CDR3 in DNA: TGTGCCAGCAGTTTTGACAGGCACACTGAAGCTTTCTTT.

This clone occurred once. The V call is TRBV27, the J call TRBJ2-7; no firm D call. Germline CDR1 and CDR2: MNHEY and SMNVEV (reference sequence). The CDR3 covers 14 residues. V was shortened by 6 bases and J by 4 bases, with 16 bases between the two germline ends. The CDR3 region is CASSLTPSGYEQYF. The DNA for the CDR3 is TGTGCCAGCAGCTTGACTCCTTCCGGATACGAGCAGTACTTC.

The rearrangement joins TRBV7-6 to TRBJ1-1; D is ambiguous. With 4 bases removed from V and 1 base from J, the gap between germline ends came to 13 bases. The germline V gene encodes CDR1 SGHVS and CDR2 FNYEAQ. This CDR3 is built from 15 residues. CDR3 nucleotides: TGTGCCAGCAGCTCTGACTCTCTGTCGAACACTGAAGCTTTCTTT. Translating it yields CASSSDSLSNTEAFF.

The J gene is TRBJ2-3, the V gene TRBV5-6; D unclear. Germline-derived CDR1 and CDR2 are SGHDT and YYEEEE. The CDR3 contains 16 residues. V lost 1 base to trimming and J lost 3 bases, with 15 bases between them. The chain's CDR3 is CASSLLGRLDTDTQYF. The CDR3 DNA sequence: TGTGCCAGCAGCTTGCTCGGCAGGTTGGATACAGATACGCAGTATTTT.

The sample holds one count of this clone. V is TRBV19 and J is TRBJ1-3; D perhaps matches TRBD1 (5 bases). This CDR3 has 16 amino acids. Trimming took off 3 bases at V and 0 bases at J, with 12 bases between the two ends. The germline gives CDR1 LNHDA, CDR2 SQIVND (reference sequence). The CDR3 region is CASSMGGITSGNTIYF. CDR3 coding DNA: TGTGCCAGTAGTATGGGGGGAATAACCTCTGGAAACACCATATATTTT.

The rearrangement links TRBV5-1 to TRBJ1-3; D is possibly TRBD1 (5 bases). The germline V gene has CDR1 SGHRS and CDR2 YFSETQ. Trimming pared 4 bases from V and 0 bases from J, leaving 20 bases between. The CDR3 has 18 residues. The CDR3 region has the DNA TGCGCCAGCAGCCCTAATAACCCCGGACAATTCTCTGGAAACACCATATATTTT. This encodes CASSPNNPGQFSGNTIYF.

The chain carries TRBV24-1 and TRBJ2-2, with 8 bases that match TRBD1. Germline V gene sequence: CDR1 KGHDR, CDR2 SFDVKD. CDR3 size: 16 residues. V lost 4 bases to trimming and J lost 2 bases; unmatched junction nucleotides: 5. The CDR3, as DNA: TGTGCCACCAGTGACCCGACAGGGGCCAACACCGGGGAGCTGTTTTTT. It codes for CATSDPTGANTGELFF.

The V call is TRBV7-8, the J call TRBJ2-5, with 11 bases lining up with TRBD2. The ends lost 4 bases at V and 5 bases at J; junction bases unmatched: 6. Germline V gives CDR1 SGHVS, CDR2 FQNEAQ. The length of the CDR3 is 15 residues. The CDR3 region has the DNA TGTGCCAGCAGCTCAGGAACTAGCGGGGGTGAGACCCAGTACTTC. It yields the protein CASSSGTSGGETQYF. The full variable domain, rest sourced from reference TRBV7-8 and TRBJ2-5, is GAGVSQSPRYKVAKRGQDVALRCDPISGHVSLFWYQQALGQGPEFLTYFQNEAQLDKSGLPSDRFFAERPEGSVSTLKIQRTQQEDSAVYLCASSSGTSGGETQYFGPGTRLLVL.

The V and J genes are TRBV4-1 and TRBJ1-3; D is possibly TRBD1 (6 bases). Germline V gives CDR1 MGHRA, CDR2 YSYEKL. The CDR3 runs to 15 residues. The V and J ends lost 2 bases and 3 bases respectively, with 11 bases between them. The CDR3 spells CASSQLSGDGNTIYF. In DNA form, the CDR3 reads TGCGCCAGCAGCCAACTCTCAGGGGATGGAAACACCATATATTTT.